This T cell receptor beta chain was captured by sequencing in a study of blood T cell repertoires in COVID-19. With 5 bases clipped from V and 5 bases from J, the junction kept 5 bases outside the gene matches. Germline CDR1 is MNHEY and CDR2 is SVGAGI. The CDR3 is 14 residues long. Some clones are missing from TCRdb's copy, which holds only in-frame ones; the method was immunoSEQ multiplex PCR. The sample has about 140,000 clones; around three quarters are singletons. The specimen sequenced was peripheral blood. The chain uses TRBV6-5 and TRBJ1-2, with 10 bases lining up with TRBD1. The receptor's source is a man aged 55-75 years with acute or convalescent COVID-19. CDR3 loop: CASSLGTGVYGYTF. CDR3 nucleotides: TGTGCCAGCAGTCTAGGGACAGGGGTTTATGGCTACACCTTC.